Listed here are 21 T cell receptor beta chains from one sample, sequenced in a study of blood T cell repertoires in COVID-19. TCRdb keeps only in-frame clones here, not all; method: immunoSEQ multiplex PCR. Found here are 180,000 or so clones, roughly 88% of them singletons; the top ten hold approximately 1.2%. Sequencing was carried out using peripheral blood. The receptors originated from a man aged 60 to 75 who had recovered from COVID-19.

This clone was counted only a few times. J is TRBJ2-3 and V is TRBV7-9, with 8 nucleotides matching TRBD2. With 5 bases clipped from V and 0 bases from J, the junction kept 4 bases outside the gene matches. Per germline, CDR1 SEHNR and CDR2 FQNEAQ (reference sequence). CDR3 length: 15 amino acids. The CDR3 spells CASSLPGGSTDTQYF. Here the CDR3 DNA reads TGTGCCAGCAGCCTACCGGGGGGGAGCACAGATACGCAGTATTTT.

Points on this clone: At one end the junction does not follow the germline gene, possibly because of a read error. The chain employs TRBV19 and TRBJ1-2, with D perhaps TRBD1 (6 bases). In germline, CDR1 is LNHDA, CDR2 SQIVND (reference sequence). The CDR3 totals 15 residues. CDR3 bases: TGTGCCAGTAGTATCAACACAGGGCAAGGGTATGGCCACACCTTC. Translating gives CASSINTGQGYGHTF. The whole variable domain, remainder taken from reference TRBV19 and TRBJ1-2, is DGGITQSPKYLFRKEGQNVTLSCEQNLNHDAMYWYRQDPGQGLRLIYYSQIVNDFQKGDIAEGYSVSREKKESFPLTVTSAQKNPTAFYLCASSINTGQGYGHTFGSGTRLTVV.

V and J are TRBV5-1 and TRBJ2-1; 9 positions agree with TRBD2. The CDR3 contains 15 residues. Germline V gene sequence: CDR1 SGHRS, CDR2 YFSETQ. J lost 6 bases, V lost 1 base, and 5 bases had no gene match. The CDR3 sequence: CASSLQAGGINEQFF. The CDR3 DNA reads TGCGCCAGCAGCTTGCAAGCGGGGGGTATCAATGAGCAGTTCTTC.

This clone was counted a few times. The CDR3 loop reads CASREYEAFF. CDR3 in DNA: TGTGCCAGCAGAGAGTATGAAGCTTTCTTT. The J gene is TRBJ1-1, the V gene TRBV6-5; D unclear. The germline CDR1 and CDR2 sequences are MNHEY and SVGAGI. The V gene lost 6 bases and the J gene lost 7 bases, with 6 bases spanning the gap. CDR3 length: 10 amino acids.

The chain employs TRBV7-2 and TRBJ2-7; 8 bases map to TRBD2. Per germline, CDR1 SGHTA and CDR2 FQGNSA. Trimming removed 5 bases from V and 3 bases from J; junction bases left unmatched: 12. The CDR3 totals 16 residues. The CDR3 sequence: CASSKEGGSGGYEQYF. CDR3 DNA sequence: TGTGCCAGCAGCAAGGAAGGGGGAAGCGGGGGCTACGAGCAGTACTTC.

The rearrangement links TRBV7-9 to TRBJ2-7; D possibly corresponds to TRBD2 (5 bases). With 7 bases removed from V and 4 bases from J, the gap between germline ends came to 14 bases. The length of the CDR3 is 13 residues. Germline CDR1 SEHNR, CDR2 FQNEAQ (reference sequence). The CDR3 reads CASTPGSRYEQYF. As DNA, the CDR3 is TGTGCCAGCACCCCGGGGAGCCGTTACGAGCAGTACTTC.

The CDR3 region has the DNA TGTGCCTGGAATCCCGGACAGGTTAACTATGGCTACACCTTC. It translates to CAWNPGQVNYGYTF. V gene TRBV30 combines with J gene TRBJ1-2; 7 bases map to TRBD1. Germline lookup yields CDR1 GTSNPN and CDR2 SVGIG (reference sequence). Trimming took 4 bases from V and 1 from J; bases not matched to a gene: 6. The CDR3 runs to 14 residues.

Only a few counts were recorded for this clone. The chain joins TRBV5-1 to TRBJ2-5; a possible D gene is TRBD1 (5 bases). V was pared by 7 bases and J by 2 bases, with 15 bases between. Germline lookup yields CDR1 SGHRS and CDR2 YFSETQ. The CDR3 totals 14 residues. The CDR3 sequence: CASGLGAQQETQYF. The CDR3 DNA reads TGCGCCAGCGGGCTAGGGGCCCAACAAGAGACCCAGTACTTC.

The chain carries TRBV28 and TRBJ1-1; D is possibly TRBD1 (6 bases). Trimming took off 2 bases at V and 8 bases at J, with 15 bases between the two ends. In germline, CDR1 is MDHEN, CDR2 SYDVKM. There are 14 residues in the CDR3. As DNA, the CDR3 is TGTGCCAGCAGTTTAATCGGTCAGGGGCGCGAAGCTTTCTTT. Protein: CASSLIGQGREAFF.

This sequence joins TRBV6-9 and TRBJ1-4; D possibly corresponds to TRBD1 (6 bases). Between the trimmed V and J ends, which lost 0 bases and 7 bases, there was a span of 21 bases. CDR1 and CDR2 (germline): MNHGY, SVAAGI. The CDR3 consists of 18 residues. The CDR3 nucleotides read TGTGCCAGCAGTTATTCGCGGGAGGATTCAGGGGTGGGTGAAAAACTGTTTTTT. Residues: CASSYSREDSGVGEKLFF.

The V call is TRBV3-1 (or the pseudogene TRBV3-2), the J call TRBJ2-1; 7 bases align to TRBD1. Germline values: CDR1 LGHDT, CDR2 YNNKEL (reference sequence). There are 11 residues in the CDR3. Germline trimming cut 6 bases from V and 9 bases from J; bases unmatched to any gene: 2. The CDR3 sequence: CASSYRGEQFF. The CDR3 DNA is TGTGCCAGCAGTTACAGGGGTGAGCAGTTCTTC.

V gene TRBV7-2 combines with J gene TRBJ2-5; 9 bases are shared with TRBD2. V was clipped by 1 base and J by 3 bases; unmatched bases: 3. The CDR3 has 15 residues. Germline-derived CDR1 and CDR2 are SGHTA and FQGNSA. The CDR3 nucleotides are TGTGCCAGCAGCTTAGTCGCTAGCGGGGAAGAGACCCAGTACTTC. It specifies CASSLVASGEETQYF.

CDR3 region: CASSAAGAYGYTF. The CDR3 nucleotides read TGTGCCAGCAGCGCTGCGGGGGCCTATGGCTACACCTTC. The V and J genes are TRBV13 and TRBJ1-2; TRBD1 might be the D (6 bases). V lost 5 bases, J lost 4 bases, and 11 bases lay in between. This CDR3 is 13 amino acids long. The germline gives CDR1 PRHDT, CDR2 FYEKMQ (reference sequence).

CDR3 sequence (DNA): TGTGCCTGGAGTGTCGGCGGGGGCGAGACCCAGTACTTC. This gives the protein CAWSVGGGETQYF. The J gene is TRBJ2-5, the V gene TRBV30, with D tentatively TRBD2 (7 bases). Germline CDR1 is GTSNPN and CDR2 is SVGIG (reference sequence). V lost 0 bases, J lost 5 bases, and 10 bases lay in between. The CDR3 covers 13 residues.

The chain employs TRBV7-2 and TRBJ1-5; D is unresolved. The germline V gene has CDR1 SGHTA and CDR2 FQGNSA. This CDR3 spans 17 amino acids. V gave up 1 base and J gave up 0 bases, with 13 bases separating them. CDR3 sequence reads: CASSLVAGRYSNQPQHF. The CDR3 DNA is TGTGCCAGCAGCTTAGTGGCAGGTCGATATAGCAATCAGCCCCAGCATTTT.

This clone was seen only once. The chain recombines TRBV7-9 with TRBJ1-2; TRBD1 matches 11 bases. Germline CDR1 is SEHNR and CDR2 is FQNEAQ (reference sequence). With 3 bases clipped from V and 7 bases from J, the junction kept 7 bases outside the gene matches. The CDR3 is 15 amino acids. The CDR3 nucleotides read TGTGCCAGCAGCTTCGCCGGGACAGGGGGATTTGGCTACACCTTC. Encoded protein: CASSFAGTGGFGYTF.

V usage is TRBV6-2 or TRBV6-3 and J usage is TRBJ1-2, with D tentatively TRBD1 (6 bases). This CDR3 is built from 15 residues. Trimming shortened V by 0 bases and J by 5 bases, and 13 bases separated the two germline ends. The V gene's germline CDR1 is MNHEY and CDR2 SVGEGT. DNA of the CDR3: TGTGCCAGCAGTTACTCGTCCGACAGGAGATATGGCTACACCTTC. The encoded protein is CASSYSSDRRYGYTF.

The CDR3 coding sequence is TGTGCCAGCAGCCAACCGACAGGCACATCCTATGGCTACACCTTC. As protein: CASSQPTGTSYGYTF. The chain recombines TRBV4-2 with TRBJ1-2; D is possibly TRBD1 (6 bases). V was shortened by 2 bases and J by 4 bases, with 14 bases between the two germline ends. Germline V gene data show CDR1 as LGHNA and CDR2 as YNFKEQ. The CDR3 runs to 15 residues.

The chain is built from TRBV6-2 or TRBV6-3 and TRBJ1-2; D not certain. The germline V gene encodes CDR1 MNHEY and CDR2 SVGEGT. The V and J ends lost 4 bases and 4 bases respectively, with 10 bases between them. The CDR3 is 13 amino acids. CDR3 sequence reads: CASSFIIGYGYTF. Written as DNA, the CDR3 is TGTGCCAGCAGTTTCATCATCGGCTATGGCTACACCTTC.

This chain uses TRBV6-5 with TRBJ2-5, with 9 bases aligning to TRBD1. With 0 bases clipped from V and 5 bases from J, the junction kept 7 bases outside the gene matches. Germline CDR1 and CDR2: MNHEY and SVGAGI. The CDR3 is made up of 16 amino acids. The DNA of the CDR3 is TGTGCCAGCAGTTACTCGTACAGGGGGCAGGGGGAGACCCAGTACTTC. It is translated as CASSYSYRGQGETQYF.

The rearrangement joins TRBV6-5 to TRBJ1-1; D is perhaps TRBD1 (6 bases). V lost 7 bases, J lost 5 bases, and 20 bases lay in between. The germline V gene has CDR1 MNHEY and CDR2 SVGAGI. The CDR3 contains 15 residues. DNA for the CDR3: TGTGCCAGCAACCCTAGAGCAGGGGTAGGAACTGAAGCTTTCTTT. Translation: CASNPRAGVGTEAFF.